The 32 T cell receptor beta chains listed next were all sequenced from one sample in a study of T cell repertoires in cytomegalovirus infection. Their target antigens are unknown. One entry per CDR3 protein, called by TCRdb with MiXCR from the reads. The table records roughly 920,000 distinct CDR3 sequences, around 31% of them present only once. Sequencing was performed on cultured CD8+ T cells from PBMCs, taken from culture after CMV antigen stimulation. Every receptor here comes from a human donor in good health (CMV status not recorded). Some clones in this sample may be carry-over from other donors' samples.

The chain has TRBV12-3 or TRBV12-4 and TRBJ1-5; TRBD1 is a possible D gene (5 bases). V was trimmed by 5 bases and J by 3 bases, leaving 20 bases between them. The CDR3 consists of 17 residues. The CDR3 bases are TGTGCCAGCAGTCTCCAGTGGAGGGGTGGACCCAATCAGCCCCAGCATTTT. As protein: CASSLQWRGGPNQPQHF.

The genes are TRBV7-6 and TRBJ2-5, with D maybe TRBD1 (5 bases). The CDR3 extends over 11 amino acids. V was trimmed by 10 bases and J by 5 bases, leaving 11 bases between them. CDR1 is SGHVS and CDR2 is FNYEAQ in the germline V gene. In DNA form, the CDR3 reads TGTGCCATGGGGCGCCTCGAGACCCAGTACTTC. Amino acid sequence: CAMGRLETQYF.

This clonotype was seen only a few times. CDR3 amino acids: CASSRGPSQETQYF. DNA of the CDR3: TGTGCCAGCAGCCGCGGACCCAGCCAAGAGACCCAGTACTTC. This chain uses TRBV7-6 with TRBJ2-5; D is uncertain. Looked up from germline, CDR1 is SGHVS and CDR2 is FNYEAQ. V lost 5 bases, J lost 1 base, and 11 bases lay in between. This CDR3 is 14 amino acids long.

The chain employs TRBV27 and TRBJ1-4; tentatively, D is TRBD1 (5 bases). The CDR3 runs 13 residues. CDR1 MNHEY and CDR2 SMNVEV come from the germline V gene (reference sequence). Trimming pared 5 bases from V and 8 bases from J, leaving 12 bases between. The CDR3 DNA reads as TGTGCCAGCAGTGGGGGATTGGGCGAAAAACTGTTTTTT. It specifies CASSGGLGEKLFF.

The chain is built from TRBV12-3 or TRBV12-4 and TRBJ1-5; D is possibly TRBD1 (6 bases). This CDR3 spans 15 amino acids. The V end was cut by 2 bases, the J end by 4 bases, with 12 bases between. In nucleotides, the CDR3 is TGTGCCAGCAGTTTATGGGGGGCGAGTAATCAGCCCCAGCATTTT. It translates to CASSLWGASNQPQHF.

The rearrangement joins TRBV19 to TRBJ1-6; perhaps TRBD1 as D (5 bases). Germline CDR1 LNHDA, CDR2 SQIVND (reference sequence). CDR3 length equals 15 residues. The V end was cut by 1 base, the J end by 10 bases, with 14 bases between. The CDR3 DNA is TGTGCCAGTAGTATAGCAGGGCCGTCGGGATCACCCCTCCACTTT. Its translation: CASSIAGPSGSPLHF.

This clonotype was picked up a small number of times. This chain connects TRBV28 to TRBJ2-5; unclear D gene. The V end was cut by 5 bases, the J end by 0 bases, with 16 bases between. The CDR3 sequence is 16 residues long. Germline V CDR1 and CDR2: MDHEN, SYDVKM. The CDR3 DNA follows: TGTGCCAGCAGTCCCCGACATCTAATATACCAAGAGACCCAGTACTTC. Encoded protein: CASSPRHLIYQETQYF. The full variable domain, with the rest looked up from reference TRBV28 and TRBJ2-5, is DVKVTQSSRYLVKRTGEKVFLECVQDMDHENMFWYRQDPGLGLRLIYFSYDVKMKEKGDIPEGYSVSREKKERFSLILESASTNQTSMYLCASSPRHLIYQETQYFGPGTRLLVL.

This clonotype showed up just a few times. J is TRBJ2-3 and V is TRBV4-3, with no clear D. V was shortened by 0 bases and J by 6 bases, with 7 bases between the two germline ends. This CDR3 is 13 amino acids long. Germline V gene data show CDR1 as LGHNA and CDR2 as YSLEER. As DNA, the CDR3 is TGCGCCAGCAGCCAAGATGGTGTGGATACGCAGTATTTT. Protein sequence: CASSQDGVDTQYF.

This clonotype turned up a few times. V gene TRBV6-5 combines with J gene TRBJ2-1, with 16 bases matching TRBD2. The CDR3 runs 17 residues. V was clipped by 2 bases and J by 9 bases; unmatched bases: 7. Germline-derived CDR1 and CDR2 are MNHEY and SVGAGI. The CDR3 reads CASSYGTSGGAWGEQFF. The CDR3 nucleotides are TGTGCCAGCAGTTACGGGACTAGCGGGGGGGCATGGGGTGAGCAGTTCTTC.

A few counts support this clonotype. The junction and the germline gene differ at one end; a read error may be behind it. The V gene is TRBV12-3 or TRBV12-4, the J gene TRBJ2-3, with 9 bases fitting TRBD1. The CDR3 runs to 12 residues. The CDR3 region is CASSLEGTGCNF. CDR3 bases: TGTGCCAGCAGTTTAGAAGGGACAGGGTGTAATTTT.

This clonotype was observed a few times. For the CDR3, the DNA is TGTGCCAGCAGTGAAGTAATTGGGAGCAATCAGCCCCAGCATTTT. Its protein product is CASSEVIGSNQPQHF. The V and J genes are TRBV6-1 and TRBJ1-5; D call uncertain. CDR3 size: 15 residues. Germline CDR1 is MNHNS and CDR2 is SASEGT. V was trimmed by 1 base and J by 1 base, leaving 8 bases between them.

The rearrangement uses TRBV10-3 and TRBJ1-1, with TRBD1 as a possible D gene (6 bases). This CDR3 comprises 11 residues. Germline V CDR1 and CDR2: ENHRY, SYGVKD. The V gene lost 6 bases and the J gene lost 8 bases, with 10 bases spanning the gap. CDR3: CAISEGGEAFF. The CDR3 DNA is TGTGCCATCAGCGAGGGGGGAGAAGCTTTCTTT.

The chain joins TRBV3-1 to TRBJ1-1; no reliable D call. The germline CDR1 and CDR2 sequences are LGHDT and YNNKEL (reference sequence). The CDR3 contains 15 residues. Trimming stripped 0 bases from V and 2 bases from J, with 10 bases between. This chain's CDR3 is CASSQDPDDNTEAFF. The CDR3, as DNA: TGTGCCAGCAGCCAAGATCCAGACGACAACACTGAAGCTTTCTTT. The full variable domain, completed using reference TRBV3-1 and TRBJ1-1, is DTAVSQTPKYLVTQMGNDKSIKCEQNLGHDTMYWYKQDSKKFLKIMFSYNNKELIINETVPNRFSPKSPDKAHLNLHINSLELGDSAVYFCASSQDPDDNTEAFFGQGTRLTVV.

This clonotype came up a few times. This chain uses TRBV4-2 with TRBJ2-7; D assignment may be TRBD1 or TRBD2 (5 bases each). Germline CDR1 is LGHNA and CDR2 is YNFKEQ. Trimming took 4 bases from V and 2 from J, leaving 15 bases between them. The CDR3 is made up of 15 amino acids. For the CDR3, the DNA is TGTGCCAGCAGCCTTCCTCCCCCGGGACCCTACGAGCAGTACGTC. Residues: CASSLPPPGPYEQYV.

The V call is TRBV7-9, the J call TRBJ2-7; TRBD1 is a possible D gene (6 bases). CDR3 length: 15 residues. Germline assignment: CDR1 SEHNR and CDR2 FQNEAQ (reference sequence). V lost 1 base and J 4 bases, leaving 14 bases between the germline ends. For the CDR3, the DNA is TGTGCCAGCAGCTTAGGGACCCCCAGGGGTTACGAGCAGTACTTC. Its protein is CASSLGTPRGYEQYF.

With regard to this clonotype: A read error may explain this, as a much larger clone is one base away. The chain carries TRBV7-4 and TRBJ2-7; 10 bases are shared with TRBD1. The J segment lost 1 base and the V segment lost 8 bases, leaving 8 bases of the junction unmatched. Germline V gene lookup returns CDR1 SGHVT and CDR2 SQSDAQ. This CDR3 has 15 residues. CDR3 residues: CASGLGQGVSYEQYV. Here the CDR3 DNA reads TGTGCCAGCGGCCTAGGACAGGGGGTGTCCTACGAGCAGTACGTC.

The chain combines TRBV13 with TRBJ2-5; D is unresolved. Trimming cost V 3 bases and J 2 bases, with 7 bases left between them. Germline V gene sequence: CDR1 PRHDT, CDR2 FYEKMQ (reference sequence). The CDR3 length is 13 residues. CDR3 coding DNA: TGTGCCAGCAGCTTGCACATTCAAGAGACCCAGTACTTC. It yields the protein CASSLHIQETQYF.

The chain employs TRBV15 and TRBJ1-5, with D possibly matching TRBD1 (5 bases). CDR1 LNHNV and CDR2 YYDKDF come from the germline V gene (reference sequence). V was trimmed by 3 bases and J by 1 base, leaving 7 bases between them. This CDR3 contains 14 residues. The DNA for the CDR3 is TGTGCCACCAGCAGGAGGGACAGCAATCAGCCCCAGCATTTT. Translation: CATSRRDSNQPQHF.

This rearrangement joins TRBV6-6 to TRBJ1-1; a weak D match, TRBD1 (6 bases). Germline values: CDR1 MNHNY, CDR2 SVGAGI (reference sequence). This CDR3 is 16 amino acids long. Trimming left V 2 bases short and J 0 bases short, with 13 bases between. For the CDR3, the DNA is TGTGCCAGCAGTTACCACAGGGTACCTATGAACACTGAAGCTTTCTTT. Protein product: CASSYHRVPMNTEAFF.

The chain combines TRBV20-1 with TRBJ1-2; the D gene is possibly TRBD1 (5 bases). Germline V gene sequence: CDR1 DFQATT, CDR2 SNEGSKA (reference sequence). V lost 5 bases, J lost 4 bases, and 17 bases lay in between. There are 14 residues in the CDR3. CDR3 region: CSAGDPLRSYGYTF. CDR3 DNA: TGCAGTGCTGGGGACCCCCTTAGGAGCTATGGCTACACCTTC.

This clonotype appeared once. The rearrangement joins TRBV27 to TRBJ2-5; possibly TRBD2 for D (6 bases). V lost 4 bases to trimming and J lost 5 bases, with 11 bases between them. The CDR3 totals 13 residues. Germline loops: CDR1 MNHEY, CDR2 SMNVEV (reference sequence). CDR3 loop: CASSWDSGETQYF. CDR3 DNA: TGTGCCAGCAGTTGGGACTCAGGGGAGACCCAGTACTTC.

This clonotype came up many times. V usage is TRBV7-2 and J usage is TRBJ2-7; D is ambiguous. Per germline, CDR1 SGHTA and CDR2 FQGNSA. The CDR3 extends over 14 amino acids. V dropped 1 base and J dropped 0 bases, with 7 bases sitting between them. CDR3 bases: TGTGCCAGCAGCTTAGGGCCGGGCTCCTACGAGCAGTACTTC. The encoded protein is CASSLGPGSYEQYF.

This clonotype turned up a few times. V gene TRBV3-1 combines with J gene TRBJ2-5, with a possible D match to TRBD1 (5 bases). Germline CDR1 is LGHDT and CDR2 is YNNKEL (reference sequence). The CDR3 is 16 amino acids. Trimming took 4 bases from V and 1 from J, leaving 16 bases between them. Here the CDR3 reads CASSPQLRQTQETQYF. The CDR3 nucleotides are TGTGCCAGCAGCCCCCAGCTCCGACAGACCCAAGAGACCCAGTACTTC.

The gene calls are TRBV7-3 and TRBJ2-2; TRBD2 matches at 12 bases. This CDR3 is built from 17 residues. With 5 bases clipped from V and 7 bases from J, the junction kept 11 bases outside the gene matches. Germline V gives CDR1 SGHTA, CDR2 FQGTGA. The CDR3 coding sequence is TGTGCCAGCAGCGTCCATGGACTAGCGGGGATCATCGGGGAGCTGTTTTTT. This translates into CASSVHGLAGIIGELFF.

This chain connects TRBV20-1 to TRBJ1-2; a weak D match, TRBD1 (5 bases). The V end was cut by 5 bases, the J end by 3 bases, with 13 bases between. Germline values: CDR1 DFQATT, CDR2 SNEGSKA (reference sequence). This CDR3 is built from 13 residues. CDR3 sequence reads: CSAPRQKDYGYTF. CDR3 bases: TGCAGTGCTCCCCGACAGAAAGACTATGGCTACACCTTC.

This clonotype was counted a few times. The gene calls are TRBV12-3 or TRBV12-4 and TRBJ1-2; 12 bases map to TRBD1. This CDR3 spans 13 amino acids. V lost 8 bases and J lost 5; bases outside the gene matches: 3. CDR3 in DNA: TGTGCCAGCTGGGACAGGGGGCCTTATGGCTACACCTTC. This sequence encodes CASWDRGPYGYTF.

The rearrangement uses TRBV29-1 and TRBJ2-7, with D possibly TRBD2 on 6 matching bases. This CDR3 has 14 residues. V was pared by 0 bases and J by 2 bases, with 11 bases between. The germline gives CDR1 SQVTM, CDR2 ANQGSEA. The CDR3: CSVEDRDSAYEQYF. DNA for the CDR3: TGCAGCGTTGAAGACCGGGACTCCGCCTACGAGCAGTACTTC.

The chain has TRBV6-5 and TRBJ2-2; the D is unclear. V shed 2 bases and J shed 0 bases, with 10 bases lying between them. The CDR3 length is 16 residues. Per germline, CDR1 MNHEY and CDR2 SVGAGI. The CDR3 nucleotides are TGTGCCAGCAGTTACGGGGTTTCCGCGAACACCGGGGAGCTGTTTTTT. It yields the protein CASSYGVSANTGELFF.

This clonotype has just a few counts. This sequence joins TRBV6-2 or TRBV6-3 and TRBJ2-7; D not resolved. CDR3 size: 12 residues. V gave up 5 bases and J gave up 7 bases, with 12 bases separating them. Germline CDR1 reads MNHEY; CDR2 reads SVGEGT. The CDR3 here is CASSASYTEQYV. The CDR3, as DNA: TGTGCCAGCAGTGCCTCTTACACTGAGCAGTACGTC.

This clonotype was counted between two and nine times. The chain combines TRBV29-1 with TRBJ2-7; the D gene is possibly TRBD2 (6 bases). Germline-derived CDR1 and CDR2 are SQVTM and ANQGSEA. Trimming cost V 0 bases and J 6 bases, with 18 bases left between them. The CDR3 has 15 amino acids. Here the CDR3 DNA reads TGCAGCGTTGAAGATTTGGCGGGGAAGGGCGTCGAGCAGTACTTC. This sequence encodes CSVEDLAGKGVEQYF.

J is TRBJ2-1 and V is TRBV28; D gene uncertain. V was trimmed by 5 bases and J by 8 bases, leaving 13 bases between them. Germline V CDR1 and CDR2: MDHEN, SYDVKM. The CDR3 loop spans 13 amino acids. CDR3 loop: CASSPRGVHEQFF. CDR3 bases: TGTGCCAGCAGTCCCCGTGGGGTCCATGAGCAGTTCTTC. Combining the CDR3 with reference TRBV28 and TRBJ2-1 gives the whole variable domain DVKVTQSSRYLVKRTGEKVFLECVQDMDHENMFWYRQDPGLGLRLIYFSYDVKMKEKGDIPEGYSVSREKKERFSLILESASTNQTSMYLCASSPRGVHEQFFGPGTRLTVL.

This clonotype was counted only a few times. The genes are TRBV4-1 and TRBJ2-3; the D gene could be TRBD1 or TRBD2 (5 bases each). The CDR3 extends over 18 amino acids. Germline assignment: CDR1 MGHRA and CDR2 YSYEKL. Trimming took 0 bases from V and 0 from J, leaving 16 bases between them. CDR3 in amino acids: CASSQELRDVWSTDTQYF. The CDR3 nucleotides are TGCGCCAGCAGCCAAGAATTGAGGGACGTCTGGAGCACAGATACGCAGTATTTT.